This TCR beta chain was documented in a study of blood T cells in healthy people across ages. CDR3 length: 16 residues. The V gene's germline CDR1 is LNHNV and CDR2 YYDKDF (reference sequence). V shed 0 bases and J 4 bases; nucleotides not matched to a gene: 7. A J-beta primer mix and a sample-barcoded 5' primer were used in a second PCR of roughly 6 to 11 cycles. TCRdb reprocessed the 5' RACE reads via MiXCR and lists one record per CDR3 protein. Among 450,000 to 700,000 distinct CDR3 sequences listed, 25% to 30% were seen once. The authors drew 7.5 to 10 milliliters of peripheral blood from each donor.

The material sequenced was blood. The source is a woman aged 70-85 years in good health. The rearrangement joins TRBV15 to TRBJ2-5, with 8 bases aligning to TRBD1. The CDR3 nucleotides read TGTGCCACCAGCAGAGATGTGGACAGGGAAGGAGAGACCCAGTACTTC. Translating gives CATSRDVDREGETQYF. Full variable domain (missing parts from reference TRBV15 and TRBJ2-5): DAMVIQNPRYQVTQFGKPVTLSCSQTLNHNVMYWYQQKSSQAPKLLFHYYDKDFNNEADTPDNFQSRRPNTSFCFLDIRSPGLGDTAMYLCATSRDVDREGETQYFGPGTRLLVL.